This T cell receptor beta chain comes out of a study of shared clonotypes between healthy human individuals. Here immunoSEQ multiplex PCR was the method, and the copy in TCRdb shows in-frame clones only, minus some. The data contain roughly 1,100,000 clones, about three quarters of them seen just once; the ten biggest clones take up 1.2% to 1.5%. The CDR3 has 13 residues. V lost 2 bases and J lost 9, with 14 bases in between. Germline V CDR1 and CDR2: MGHDK, SYGVNS. The sample comprised memory CD4+ T cells sorted from blood. The subset was: CD45RA-negative fraction. The gene calls are TRBV25-1 and TRBJ2-7; D may be TRBD1 (5 bases). This clonotype was sampled from a man between 18 and 29 years old in good health. The CDR3 DNA sequence: TGTGCCAGCAGTGAACACCTCGGACAAGGGCAGTACTTC. It is translated as CASSEHLGQGQYF.